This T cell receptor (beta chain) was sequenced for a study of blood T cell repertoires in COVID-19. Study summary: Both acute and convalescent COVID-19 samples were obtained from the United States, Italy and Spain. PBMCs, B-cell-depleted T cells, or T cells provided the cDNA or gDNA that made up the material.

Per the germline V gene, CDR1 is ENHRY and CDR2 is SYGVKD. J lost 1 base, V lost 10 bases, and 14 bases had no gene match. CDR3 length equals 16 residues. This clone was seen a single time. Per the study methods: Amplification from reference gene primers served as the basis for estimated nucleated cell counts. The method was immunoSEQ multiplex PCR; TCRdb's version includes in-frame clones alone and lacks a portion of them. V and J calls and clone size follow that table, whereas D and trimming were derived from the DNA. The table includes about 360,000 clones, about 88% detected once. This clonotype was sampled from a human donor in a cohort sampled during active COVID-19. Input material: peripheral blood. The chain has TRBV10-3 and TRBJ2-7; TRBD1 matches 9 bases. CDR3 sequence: CATNTGGARRSYEQYF. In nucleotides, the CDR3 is TGTGCCACTAATACAGGGGGCGCACGGCGGTCCTACGAGCAGTACTTC.